The TCR beta chain described here comes from a study of blood T cell repertoires in COVID-19. As for the study in general: PBMCs, B-cell-depleted T cells, or T cells were the source of the cDNA or gDNA that made up the material.

The CDR3 consists of 16 residues. The ends lost 4 bases at V and 0 bases at J; junction bases unmatched: 3. Germline assignment: CDR1 MGHRA and CDR2 YSYEKL. Some clones are missing from TCRdb's copy, which holds only in-frame ones; the method was immunoSEQ multiplex PCR. The repertoire consists of 350,000 to 400,000 clones, with roughly 90% occurring once and the leading ten covering less than 3.5%. This receptor was taken from a woman aged 25 to 45 with COVID-19, enrolled during active disease. The sequencing sample was made of peripheral blood. The J gene is TRBJ2-6, the V gene TRBV4-1; 7 bases align to TRBD1. In nucleotides, the CDR3 is TGCGCCAGCAGCCGGGACAGTGCCTCTGGGGCCAACGTCCTGACTTTC. Amino acid sequence: CASSRDSASGANVLTF.